This T cell receptor (beta chain) was recorded in a study of Ad26.COV2.S vaccination and SARS-CoV-2 variants. Study-level points and caveats: Measurements of TCR breadth and depth may have given underestimates of the total T cell responses. Vaccinated and placebo-treated recipients had similar non-spike TCR breadth.

There are a few counts of this clone. Its antigen is unknown. Specified treatment: about 20 received Ad26.COV2.S at low or high dose, single or two shots; a few received placebo; per-sample allocation not given. After the first vaccine or placebo injection, samples were drawn on day 63. Here immunoSEQ multiplex PCR was the method, and the copy in TCRdb shows in-frame clones only, minus some. The repertoire has some 340,000 clones, around four fifths of them found once; the top ten carry approximately 2%. The CDR3 extends over 13 amino acids. Trimming removed 7 bases from V and 4 bases from J, with 8 bases in between. CDR1 and CDR2 (germline): LNHDA, SQIVND (reference sequence).

This receptor was taken from a person aged 18-60 years who received the Ad26.COV2.S COVID-19 vaccine or a placebo. The rearrangement links TRBV19 to TRBJ2-6; no reliable D call. Sequencing was performed on peripheral blood, taken in a trial of Ad26.COV2.S vaccine versus placebo. CDR3 DNA: TGTGCCAGTAACTACCGCGGGGCCAACGTCCTGACTTTC. This sequence encodes CASNYRGANVLTF.